The clone carrying this T cell receptor (beta chain) was observed once. This entry belongs to a study of cytomegalovirus exposure and HLA in healthy donors. In the study overall: The roughly 110 validation repertoires were reported in a later analysis to have been generated on the same platform as the roughly 670 first-cohort repertoires.

Libraries were prepared by immunoSEQ multiplex PCR; TCRdb keeps only in-frame clonotypes and omits some of them. The sample shows about 130,000 clones, 90% to 97% of them seen only once. Trimming took 2 bases from V and 8 from J, leaving 16 bases between them. The V gene's germline CDR1 is SGDLS and CDR2 YYNGEE. The CDR3 totals 14 residues. This sequence originates from a man between 18 and 29 years old in good health and CMV-seronegative. The sequencing input was PBMCs. The chain combines TRBV9 with TRBJ1-2, with a tentative D call TRBD1 (5 bases). The CDR3 reads CASSVGGGSRGYTF. CDR3 DNA sequence: TGTGCCAGCAGCGTCGGGGGGGGATCTCGCGGCTACACCTTC.